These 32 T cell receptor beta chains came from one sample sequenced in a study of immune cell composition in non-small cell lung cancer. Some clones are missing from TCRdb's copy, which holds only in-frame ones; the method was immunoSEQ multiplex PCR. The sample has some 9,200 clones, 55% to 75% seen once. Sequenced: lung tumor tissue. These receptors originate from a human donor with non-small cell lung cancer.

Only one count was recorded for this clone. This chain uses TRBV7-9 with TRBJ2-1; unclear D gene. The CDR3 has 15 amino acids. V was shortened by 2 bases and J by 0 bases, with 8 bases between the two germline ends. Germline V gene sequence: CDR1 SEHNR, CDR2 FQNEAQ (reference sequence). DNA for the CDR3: TGTGCCAGCAGCTTAAAGGGAAGCTCCTACAATGAGCAGTTCTTC. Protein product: CASSLKGSSYNEQFF.

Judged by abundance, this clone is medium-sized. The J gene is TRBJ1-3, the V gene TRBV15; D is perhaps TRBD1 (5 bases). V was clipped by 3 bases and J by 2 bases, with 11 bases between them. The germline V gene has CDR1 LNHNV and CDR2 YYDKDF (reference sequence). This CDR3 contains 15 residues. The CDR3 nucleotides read TGTGCCACCAGCAGCCAGTGGGGGGCTGGAAACACCATATATTTT. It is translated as CATSSQWGAGNTIYF.

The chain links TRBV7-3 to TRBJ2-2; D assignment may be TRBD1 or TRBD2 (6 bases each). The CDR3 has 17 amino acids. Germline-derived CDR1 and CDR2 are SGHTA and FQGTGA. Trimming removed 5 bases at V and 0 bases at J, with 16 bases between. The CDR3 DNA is TGTGCCAGCAGCCGTGCGCCGGAGGGGGCGAACACCGGGGAGCTGTTTTTT. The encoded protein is CASSRAPEGANTGELFF. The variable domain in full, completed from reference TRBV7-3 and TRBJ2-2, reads GAGVSQTPSNKVTEKGKYVELRCDPISGHTALYWYRQSLGQGPEFLIYFQGTGAADDSGLPNDRFFAVRPEGSVSTLKIQRTERGDSAVYLCASSRAPEGANTGELFFGEGSRLTVL.

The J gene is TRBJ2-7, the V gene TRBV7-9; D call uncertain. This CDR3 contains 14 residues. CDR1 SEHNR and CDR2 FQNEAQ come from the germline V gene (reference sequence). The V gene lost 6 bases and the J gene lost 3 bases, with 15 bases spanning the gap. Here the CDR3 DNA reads TGTGCCAGCAGACCACCCAACACCGACTACGAGCAGTACTTC. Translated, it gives CASRPPNTDYEQYF.

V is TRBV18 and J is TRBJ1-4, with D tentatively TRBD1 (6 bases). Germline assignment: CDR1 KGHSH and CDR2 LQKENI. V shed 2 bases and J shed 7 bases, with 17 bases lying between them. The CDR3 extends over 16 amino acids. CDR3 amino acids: CASSPVPGAEIEKLFF. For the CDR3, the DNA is TGTGCCAGCTCACCAGTCCCAGGGGCGGAAATTGAAAAACTGTTTTTT.

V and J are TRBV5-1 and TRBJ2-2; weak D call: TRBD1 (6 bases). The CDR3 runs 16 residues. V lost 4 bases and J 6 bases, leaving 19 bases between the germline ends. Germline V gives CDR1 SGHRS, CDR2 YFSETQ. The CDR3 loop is CASSPLVQGLSGELFF. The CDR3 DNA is TGCGCCAGCAGCCCCCTCGTGCAGGGGCTCTCCGGGGAGCTGTTTTTT.

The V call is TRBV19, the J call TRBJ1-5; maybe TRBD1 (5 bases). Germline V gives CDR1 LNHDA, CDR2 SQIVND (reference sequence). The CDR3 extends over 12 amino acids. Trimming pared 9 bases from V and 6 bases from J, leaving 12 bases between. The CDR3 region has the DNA TGTGCCAGCTACGGAGGGACTCAGCCCCAGCATTTT. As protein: CASYGGTQPQHF. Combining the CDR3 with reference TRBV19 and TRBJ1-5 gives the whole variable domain DGGITQSPKYLFRKEGQNVTLSCEQNLNHDAMYWYRQDPGQGLRLIYYSQIVNDFQKGDIAEGYSVSREKKESFPLTVTSAQKNPTAFYLCASYGGTQPQHFGDGTRLSIL.

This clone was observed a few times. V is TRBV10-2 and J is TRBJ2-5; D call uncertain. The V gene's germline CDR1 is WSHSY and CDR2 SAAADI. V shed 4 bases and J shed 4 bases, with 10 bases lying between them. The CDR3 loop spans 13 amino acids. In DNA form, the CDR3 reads TGCGCCAGCAGTGGGCAGGCGAGAGAGACCCAGTACTTC. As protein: CASSGQARETQYF.

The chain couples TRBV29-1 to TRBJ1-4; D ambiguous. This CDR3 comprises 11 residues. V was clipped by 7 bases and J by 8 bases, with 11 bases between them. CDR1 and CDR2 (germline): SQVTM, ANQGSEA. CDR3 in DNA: TGCAGCGCAGGAGAAGGGGAAAAACTGTTTTTT. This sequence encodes CSAGEGEKLFF.

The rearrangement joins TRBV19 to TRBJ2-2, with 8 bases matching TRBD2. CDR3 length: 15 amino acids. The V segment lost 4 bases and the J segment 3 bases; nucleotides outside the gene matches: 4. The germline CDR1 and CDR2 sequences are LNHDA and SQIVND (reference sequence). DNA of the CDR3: TGTGCCAGTAGTACCGGGGGGGGGTACACCGGGGAGCTGTTTTTT. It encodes CASSTGGGYTGELFF.

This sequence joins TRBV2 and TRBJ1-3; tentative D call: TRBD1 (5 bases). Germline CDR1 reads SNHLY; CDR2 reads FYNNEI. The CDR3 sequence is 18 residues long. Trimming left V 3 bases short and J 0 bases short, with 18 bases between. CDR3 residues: CASSEVGVTYLSGNTIYF. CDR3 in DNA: TGTGCCAGCAGTGAGGTGGGGGTCACCTATCTCTCTGGAAACACCATATATTTT.

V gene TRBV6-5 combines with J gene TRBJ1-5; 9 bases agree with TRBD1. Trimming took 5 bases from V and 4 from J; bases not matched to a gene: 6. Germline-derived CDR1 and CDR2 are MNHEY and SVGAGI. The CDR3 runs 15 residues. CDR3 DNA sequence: TGTGCCAGCAGTCGACAGGGGGAGAGGAATCAGCCCCAGCATTTT. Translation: CASSRQGERNQPQHF.

The CDR3 nucleotides read TGTGCCAGCAGCTTTAACAGCTACACCGGGGAGCTGTTTTTT. Translated: CASSFNSYTGELFF. The chain combines TRBV5-6 with TRBJ2-2, with unresolved D. This CDR3 spans 14 amino acids. Per germline, CDR1 SGHDT and CDR2 YYEEEE. Trimming took off 2 bases at V and 3 bases at J, with 8 bases between the two ends.

The CDR3 region is CASAGGSQETQYF. CDR3 in DNA: TGTGCCAGCGCAGGGGGCTCTCAAGAGACCCAGTACTTC. V gene TRBV7-3 combines with J gene TRBJ2-5, with 8 bases fitting TRBD1. The CDR3 totals 13 residues. CDR1 is SGHTA, CDR2 FQGTGA, per germline. V shed 8 bases and J 2 bases; nucleotides not matched to a gene: 4. Supplemented by reference TRBV7-3 and TRBJ2-5, the full variable domain reads GAGVSQTPSNKVTEKGKYVELRCDPISGHTALYWYRQSLGQGPEFLIYFQGTGAADDSGLPNDRFFAVRPEGSVSTLKIQRTERGDSAVYLCASAGGSQETQYFGPGTRLLVL.

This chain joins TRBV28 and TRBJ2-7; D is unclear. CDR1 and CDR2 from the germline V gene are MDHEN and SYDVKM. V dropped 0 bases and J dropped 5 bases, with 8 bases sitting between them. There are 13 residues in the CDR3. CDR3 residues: CASSLWGVNEQYF. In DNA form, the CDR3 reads TGTGCCAGCAGTTTATGGGGTGTGAACGAGCAGTACTTC.

The CDR3 nucleotides are TGTGCCAGCAGCCTTAGCCCGGGGGTGGGCTACAATGAGCAGTTCTTC. This encodes CASSLSPGVGYNEQFF. V and J are TRBV13 and TRBJ2-1; D may be TRBD2 (6 bases). Germline V gene sequence: CDR1 PRHDT, CDR2 FYEKMQ (reference sequence). The CDR3 has 16 residues. Between the trimmed V and J ends, which lost 5 bases and 3 bases, there was a span of 17 bases.

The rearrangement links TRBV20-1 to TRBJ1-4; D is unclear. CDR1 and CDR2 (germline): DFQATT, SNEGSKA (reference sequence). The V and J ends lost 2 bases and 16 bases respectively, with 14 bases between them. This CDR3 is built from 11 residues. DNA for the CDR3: TGCAGTGCTAGATCCGGCAGTCTACCGTTTTTT. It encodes CSARSGSLPFF.

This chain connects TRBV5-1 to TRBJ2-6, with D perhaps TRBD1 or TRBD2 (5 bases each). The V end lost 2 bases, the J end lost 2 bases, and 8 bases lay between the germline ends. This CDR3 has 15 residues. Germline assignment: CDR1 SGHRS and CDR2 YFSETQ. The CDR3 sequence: CASSFGGTGANVLTF. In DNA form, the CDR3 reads TGCGCCAGCAGCTTTGGGGGAACTGGGGCCAACGTCCTGACTTTC.

DNA of the CDR3: TGCAGCGTCACCGGGGGGGCTTTTGATACGCAGTATTTT. It translates to CSVTGGAFDTQYF. This chain connects TRBV29-1 to TRBJ2-3, with 8 bases fitting TRBD2. The CDR3 loop spans 13 amino acids. CDR1 is SQVTM and CDR2 is ANQGSEA in the germline V gene. The V and J ends lost 6 bases and 6 bases, in that order; junction bases with no gene match: 8.

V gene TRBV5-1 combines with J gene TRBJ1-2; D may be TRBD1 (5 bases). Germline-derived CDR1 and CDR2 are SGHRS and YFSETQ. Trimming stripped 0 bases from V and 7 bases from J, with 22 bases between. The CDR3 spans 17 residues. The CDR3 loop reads CASSLAGDLASPGGYTF. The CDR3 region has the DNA TGCGCCAGCAGCTTGGCCGGGGACCTGGCCAGCCCCGGTGGCTACACCTTC.

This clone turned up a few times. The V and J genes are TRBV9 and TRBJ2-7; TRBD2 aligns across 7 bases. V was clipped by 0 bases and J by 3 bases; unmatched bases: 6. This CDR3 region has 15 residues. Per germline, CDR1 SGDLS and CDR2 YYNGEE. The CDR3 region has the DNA TGTGCCAGCAGCGTAGCGGCGACTAGCAACTACGAGCAGTACTTC. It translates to CASSVAATSNYEQYF. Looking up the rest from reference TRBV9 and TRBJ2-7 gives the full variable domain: DSGVTQTPKHLITATGQRVTLRCSPRSGDLSVYWYQQSLDQGLQFLIQYYNGEERAKGNILERFSAQQFPDLHSELNLSSLELGDSALYFCASSVAATSNYEQYFGPGTRLTVT.

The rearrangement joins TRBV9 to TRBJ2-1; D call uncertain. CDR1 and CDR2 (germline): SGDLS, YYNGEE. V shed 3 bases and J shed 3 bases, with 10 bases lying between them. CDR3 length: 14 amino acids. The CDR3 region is CASSDQVLYNEQFF. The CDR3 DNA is TGTGCCAGCAGCGATCAGGTTCTCTACAATGAGCAGTTCTTC.

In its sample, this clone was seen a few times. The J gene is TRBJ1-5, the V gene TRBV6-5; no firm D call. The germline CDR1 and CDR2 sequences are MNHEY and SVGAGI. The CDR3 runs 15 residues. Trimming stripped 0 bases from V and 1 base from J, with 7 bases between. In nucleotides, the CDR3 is TGTGCCAGCAGTTACTCTGGTTGGAGCAATCAGCCCCAGCATTTT. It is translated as CASSYSGWSNQPQHF.

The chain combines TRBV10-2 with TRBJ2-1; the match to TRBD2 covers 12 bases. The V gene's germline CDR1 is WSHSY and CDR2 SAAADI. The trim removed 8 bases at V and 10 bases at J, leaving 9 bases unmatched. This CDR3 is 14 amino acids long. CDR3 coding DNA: TGCGCCAGCCGACTAGCGGGGGCGGCCGGAGAGCAGTTCTTC. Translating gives CASRLAGAAGEQFF.

DNA for the CDR3: TGTGCCAGCAGCCTTTTAGCGGGGACTCCAGAGACCCAGTACTTC. Its protein is CASSLLAGTPETQYF. The chain recombines TRBV27 with TRBJ2-5; TRBD2 aligns across 8 bases. V shed 6 bases, J shed 4 bases, and the junction held 10 bases outside the gene matches. The CDR3 has 15 residues. CDR1 and CDR2 (germline): MNHEY, SMNVEV (reference sequence).

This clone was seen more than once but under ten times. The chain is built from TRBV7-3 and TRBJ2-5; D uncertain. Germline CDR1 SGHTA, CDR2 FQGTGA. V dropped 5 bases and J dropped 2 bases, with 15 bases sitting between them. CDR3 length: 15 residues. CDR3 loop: CASSPSSQRQETQYF. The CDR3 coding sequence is TGTGCCAGCAGCCCTAGTTCACAGCGACAAGAGACCCAGTACTTC.

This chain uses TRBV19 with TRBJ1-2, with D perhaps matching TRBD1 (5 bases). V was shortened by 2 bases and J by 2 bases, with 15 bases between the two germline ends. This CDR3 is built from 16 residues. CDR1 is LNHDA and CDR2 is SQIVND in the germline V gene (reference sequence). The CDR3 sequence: CASSIRSQGWNYGYTF. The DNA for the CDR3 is TGTGCCAGTAGTATACGTTCGCAGGGATGGAACTATGGCTACACCTTC.

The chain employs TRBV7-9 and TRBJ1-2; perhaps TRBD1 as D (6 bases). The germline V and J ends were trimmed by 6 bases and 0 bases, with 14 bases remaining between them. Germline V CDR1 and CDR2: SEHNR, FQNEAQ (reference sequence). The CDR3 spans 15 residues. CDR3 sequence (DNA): TGTGCCAGCAGTGGGGGGCAGAATTCTAACTATGGCTACACCTTC. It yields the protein CASSGGQNSNYGYTF.

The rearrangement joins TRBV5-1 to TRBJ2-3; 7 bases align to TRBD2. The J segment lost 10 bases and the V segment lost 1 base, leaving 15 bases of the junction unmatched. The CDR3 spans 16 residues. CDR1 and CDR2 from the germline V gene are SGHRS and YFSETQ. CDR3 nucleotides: TGCGCCAGCAGCTTGAGACCCTTCAGCGGGGTGCTGCCGCAGTATTTT. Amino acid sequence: CASSLRPFSGVLPQYF.

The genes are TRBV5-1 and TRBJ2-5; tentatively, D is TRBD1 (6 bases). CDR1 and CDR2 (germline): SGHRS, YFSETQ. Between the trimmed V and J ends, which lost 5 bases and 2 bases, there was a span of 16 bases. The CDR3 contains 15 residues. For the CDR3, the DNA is TGCGCCAGCAGACCGACAGGAGATCTACAAGAGACCCAGTACTTC. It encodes CASRPTGDLQETQYF.

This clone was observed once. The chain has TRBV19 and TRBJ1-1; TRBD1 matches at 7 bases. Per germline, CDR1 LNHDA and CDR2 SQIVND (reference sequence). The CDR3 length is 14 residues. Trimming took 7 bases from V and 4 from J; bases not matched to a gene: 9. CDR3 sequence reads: CASKDRERVTEAFF. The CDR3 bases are TGTGCCAGTAAAGACAGGGAGCGAGTCACTGAAGCTTTCTTT.

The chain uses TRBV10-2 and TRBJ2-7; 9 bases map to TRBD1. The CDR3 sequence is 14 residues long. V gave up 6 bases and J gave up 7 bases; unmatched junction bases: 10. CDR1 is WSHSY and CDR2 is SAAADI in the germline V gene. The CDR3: CASREPGQGTEQYF. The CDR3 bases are TGCGCCAGCAGAGAACCGGGACAGGGAACTGAGCAGTACTTC.